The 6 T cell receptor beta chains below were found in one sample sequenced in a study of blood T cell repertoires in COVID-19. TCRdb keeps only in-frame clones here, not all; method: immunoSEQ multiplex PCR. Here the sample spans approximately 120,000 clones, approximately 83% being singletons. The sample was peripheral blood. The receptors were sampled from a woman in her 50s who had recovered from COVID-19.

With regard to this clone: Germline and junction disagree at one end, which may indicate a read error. The CDR3 here is CASRSTGNTEAFF. CDR3 coding DNA: TGTGCCAGCAGGTCCACAGGGAACACTGAGGCTTTCTTT. The V and J genes are TRBV11-2 and TRBJ1-1; TRBD1 is a possible D gene (6 bases). This CDR3 has 13 amino acids. Germline loops: CDR1 SGHAT, CDR2 FQNNGV.

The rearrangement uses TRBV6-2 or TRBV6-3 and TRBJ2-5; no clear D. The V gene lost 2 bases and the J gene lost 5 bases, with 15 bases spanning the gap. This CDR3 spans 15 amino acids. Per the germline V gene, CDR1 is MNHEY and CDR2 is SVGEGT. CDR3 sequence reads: CASSYPPPFRETQYF. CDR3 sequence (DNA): TGTGCCAGCAGTTACCCCCCGCCTTTTCGGGAGACCCAGTACTTC.

CDR3 sequence (DNA): TGTGCCAGCAGGGTCGGTGGTACGCAGTATTTT. It specifies CASRVGGTQYF. The V call is TRBV3-1 (or the pseudogene TRBV3-2), the J call TRBJ2-3; D gene unclear. Germline assignment: CDR1 LGHDT and CDR2 YNNKEL (reference sequence). V was shortened by 6 bases and J by 8 bases, with 9 bases between the two germline ends. CDR3 length equals 11 residues.

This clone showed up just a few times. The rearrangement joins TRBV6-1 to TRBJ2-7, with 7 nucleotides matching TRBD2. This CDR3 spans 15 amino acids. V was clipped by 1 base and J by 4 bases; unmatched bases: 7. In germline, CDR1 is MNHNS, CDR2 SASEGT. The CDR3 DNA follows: TGTGCCAGCAGTGAAGTCCCCAGCGGGGCTTACGAGCAGTACTTC. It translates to CASSEVPSGAYEQYF.

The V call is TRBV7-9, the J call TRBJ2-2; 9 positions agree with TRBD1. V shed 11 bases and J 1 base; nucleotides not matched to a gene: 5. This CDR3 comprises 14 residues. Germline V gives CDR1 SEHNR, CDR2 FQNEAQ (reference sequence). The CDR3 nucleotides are TGTGCCCGCTCGGGACAGGGGAACACCGGGGAGCTGTTTTTT. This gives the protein CARSGQGNTGELFF. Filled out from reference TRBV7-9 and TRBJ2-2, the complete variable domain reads DTGVSQNPRHKITKRGQNVTFRCDPISEHNRLYWYRQTLGQGPEFLTYFQNEAQLEKSRLLSDRFSAERPKGSFSTLEIQRTEQGDSAMYLCARSGQGNTGELFFGEGSRLTVL.

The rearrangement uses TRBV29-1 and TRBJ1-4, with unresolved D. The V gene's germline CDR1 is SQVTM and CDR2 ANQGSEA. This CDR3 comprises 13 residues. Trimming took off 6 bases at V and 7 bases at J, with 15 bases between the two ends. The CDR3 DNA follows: TGCAGCGTCCTTTCGCCTCAGGCTGAAAAACTGTTTTTT. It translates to CSVLSPQAEKLFF.